This TCR beta chain was identified during a study of identical twins. V lost 1 base to trimming and J lost 0 bases, with 9 bases between them. The CDR3 runs to 15 residues. TCRdb used MiXCR to reprocess the 5' RACE reads, holding one entry per CDR3 protein. The sample has 700,000 to 950,000 distinct CDR3 sequences, approximately 13% seen once. This clonotype was seen ten or more times. This sample also belongs to another study, concerning yellow fever vaccine responses in identical twins.

V gene TRBV12-3 or TRBV12-4 combines with J gene TRBJ1-1; no firm D call. The receptor was derived from a woman younger than 30 in good health. Material: PBMCs. The CDR3 reads CASSLVSNLNTEAFF. DNA of the CDR3: TGTGCCAGCAGTTTAGTTTCAAACTTGAACACTGAAGCTTTCTTT.